The clone carrying this TCR beta chain was observed once. Sequencing was performed with immunoSEQ multiplex PCR; in TCRdb, only in-frame clones are kept and a portion is missing. This sample has 25,000 or so clones, with around 90% found just once. This entry belongs to a study of T cell changes during pregnancy in multiple sclerosis. V was trimmed by 6 bases and J by 7 bases, leaving 13 bases between them. The CDR3 loop spans 13 amino acids. Germline V gives CDR1 MDHEN, CDR2 SYDVKM. The clonotype originates from a female donor with multiple sclerosis, enrolled in a pregnancy study. The specimen comprised CD8+ T cells from peripheral blood mononuclear cells, sampled before pregnancy. The chain joins TRBV28 to TRBJ2-1; the D is unclear. This CDR3 reads CASRLTEENEQFF. The CDR3 nucleotides read TGTGCCAGCAGACTGACCGAGGAGAATGAGCAGTTCTTC.